Presented here are 32 T cell receptor beta chains from one specimen sequenced in a study of blood T cell repertoires in COVID-19. Clones were sequenced by immunoSEQ multiplex PCR, and TCRdb holds only the in-frame ones, with some missing. The table shows approximately 280,000 clones, with approximately 84% occurring only once. Sequenced: peripheral blood. The source of these receptors is a woman between 25 and 40 years old who had recovered from COVID-19.

This chain joins TRBV29-1 and TRBJ2-7; 8 bases agree with TRBD2. This CDR3 has 17 amino acids. The ends lost 2 bases at V and 2 bases at J; junction bases unmatched: 14. Germline V lookup: CDR1 SQVTM, CDR2 ANQGSEA. The chain's CDR3 is CSVESLGAGDQPYEQYF. CDR3 bases: TGCAGCGTTGAATCTCTTGGAGCGGGAGACCAACCCTACGAGCAGTACTTC.

The chain uses TRBV28 and TRBJ1-5, with a tentative D call TRBD1 (5 bases). There are 16 residues in the CDR3. Trimming shortened V by 3 bases and J by 5 bases, and 17 bases separated the two germline ends. CDR1 is MDHEN, CDR2 SYDVKM, per germline. CDR3 coding DNA: TGTGCCAGCAGTTTTAAGTTTTTGGCAGGGTATCAGCCCCAGCATTTT. This codes for CASSFKFLAGYQPQHF. Filled out from reference TRBV28 and TRBJ1-5, the complete variable domain reads DVKVTQSSRYLVKRTGEKVFLECVQDMDHENMFWYRQDPGLGLRLIYFSYDVKMKEKGDIPEGYSVSREKKERFSLILESASTNQTSMYLCASSFKFLAGYQPQHFGDGTRLSIL.

This chain connects TRBV11-2 to TRBJ1-1, with 8 nucleotides matching TRBD1. The CDR3 is 13 amino acids. The V gene end was trimmed by 5 bases and the J gene end by 12 bases; junction bases not matched to a gene: 11. Germline V CDR1 and CDR2: SGHAT, FQNNGV. This CDR3 reads CASSLGTGLFPFF. In nucleotides, the CDR3 is TGTGCCAGCAGCCTTGGGACAGGCCTTTTTCCTTTCTTT.

This clone was seen a single time. The J gene is TRBJ2-3, the V gene TRBV5-6; D unresolved. Trimming took 5 bases from V and 0 from J, leaving 7 bases between them. Germline V CDR1 and CDR2: SGHDT, YYEEEE. The length of the CDR3 is 13 residues. The CDR3 region has the DNA TGTGCCAGCAGAAGCACCAGCACAGATACGCAGTATTTT. Its translation is CASRSTSTDTQYF.

This clone has just a few counts. The chain employs TRBV3-1 (or the pseudogene TRBV3-2) and TRBJ2-5, with D perhaps TRBD1 (5 bases). Germline values: CDR1 LGHDT, CDR2 YNNKEL (reference sequence). The V end lost 3 bases, the J end lost 7 bases, and 6 bases lay between the germline ends. The CDR3 has 11 residues. The CDR3 coding sequence is TGTGCCAGCAGCCAGGGGCCGACCCAGTACTTC. Its translation is CASSQGPTQYF.

The rearrangement joins TRBV27 to TRBJ1-6; D is ambiguous. This CDR3 region has 15 residues. Trimming left V 6 bases short and J 10 bases short, with 19 bases between. Per germline, CDR1 MNHEY and CDR2 SMNVEV (reference sequence). CDR3 region: CASRKERVVESPLHF. DNA for the CDR3: TGTGCCAGCAGAAAAGAGAGGGTCGTCGAATCACCCCTCCACTTT.

CDR3 nucleotides: TGTGCCAGCGGACTTGGGGTAATGAATAATTCACCCCTCCACTTT. The encoded protein is CASGLGVMNNSPLHF. This chain joins TRBV7-2 and TRBJ1-6; D ambiguous. V gave up 8 bases and J gave up 5 bases, with 16 bases separating them. This CDR3 contains 15 residues. Per germline, CDR1 SGHTA and CDR2 FQGNSA. Variable domain in full (rest from reference TRBV7-2 and TRBJ1-6): GAGVSQSPSNKVTEKGKDVELRCDPISGHTALYWYRQSLGQGLEFLIYFQGNSAPDKSGLPSDRFSAERTGGSVSTLTIQRTQQEDSAVYLCASGLGVMNNSPLHFGNGTRLTVT.

J is TRBJ1-1 and V is TRBV29-1; 7 bases align to TRBD1. Germline V gene lookup returns CDR1 SQVTM and CDR2 ANQGSEA. The CDR3 extends over 12 amino acids. The J segment lost 1 base and the V segment lost 6 bases, leaving 2 bases of the junction unmatched. The CDR3 is CSVRTGNTEAFF. The CDR3 DNA is TGCAGCGTGAGGACAGGGAACACTGAAGCTTTCTTT. The variable domain in full, completed from reference TRBV29-1 and TRBJ1-1, reads SAVISQKPSRDICQRGTSLTIQCQVDSQVTMMFWYRQQPGQSLTLIATANQGSEATYESGFVIDKFPISRPNLTFSTLTVSNMSPEDSSIYLCSVRTGNTEAFFGQGTRLTVV.

V and J are TRBV7-2 and TRBJ2-1; perhaps TRBD2 as D (5 bases). Trimming left V 1 base short and J 5 bases short, with 6 bases between. There are 13 residues in the CDR3. CDR1 and CDR2 (germline): SGHTA, FQGNSA. In nucleotides, the CDR3 is TGTGCCAGCAGCTTAGGAGCGGACAATGAGCAGTTCTTC. This sequence encodes CASSLGADNEQFF.

The CDR3 DNA reads TGTGCCAGTAGTCCCAGGGAATCCTCCTACGAGCAGTACTTC. It codes for CASSPRESSYEQYF. J is TRBJ2-7 and V is TRBV19; tentative D call: TRBD1 (5 bases). This CDR3 region has 14 residues. CDR1 and CDR2 (germline): LNHDA, SQIVND (reference sequence). Deletions cut 5 bases from V and 0 bases from J, with 11 bases between. The full variable domain, in which reference TRBV19 and TRBJ2-7 provide the parts outside the CDR3, is DGGITQSPKYLFRKEGQNVTLSCEQNLNHDAMYWYRQDPGQGLRLIYYSQIVNDFQKGDIAEGYSVSREKKESFPLTVTSAQKNPTAFYLCASSPRESSYEQYFGPGTRLTVT.

The rearrangement joins TRBV6-5 to TRBJ1-2; 7 nucleotides agree with TRBD1. After removal of 5 bases from V and 8 bases from J, the junction contained 11 bases not matched to a gene. CDR1 and CDR2 (germline): MNHEY, SVGAGI. This CDR3 region has 14 residues. CDR3 nucleotides: TGTGCCAGCAGTCGGACAGGCGAAGCTAGGGGCTACACCTTC. It codes for CASSRTGEARGYTF.

The J gene is TRBJ2-1, the V gene TRBV19; the match to TRBD2 covers 8 bases. CDR3 length: 15 residues. V was pared by 3 bases and J by 7 bases, with 8 bases of the junction left unmatched. Germline V gene lookup returns CDR1 LNHDA and CDR2 SQIVND (reference sequence). The CDR3 is CASSIGERGYNEQFF. For the CDR3, the DNA is TGTGCCAGTAGTATTGGCGAGCGGGGGTATAATGAGCAGTTCTTC.

J is TRBJ1-2 and V is TRBV29-1, with TRBD1 matching over 9 bases. The CDR3 is 13 amino acids. V trimming: 3 bases; J trimming: 4 bases; junction bases outside the gene matches: 3. Germline CDR1 SQVTM, CDR2 ANQGSEA. The CDR3 sequence is CSVDDRGFYGYTF. DNA of the CDR3: TGCAGCGTTGACGACAGGGGGTTCTATGGCTACACCTTC.

This chain uses TRBV19 with TRBJ1-1, with D unclear. The germline V gene encodes CDR1 LNHDA and CDR2 SQIVND (reference sequence). Trimming pared 7 bases from V and 1 base from J, leaving 10 bases between. CDR3 length: 13 residues. The CDR3 DNA reads TGTGCCAGTACGGAGCGGAGGAACACTGAAGCTTTCTTT. Translating it yields CASTERRNTEAFF.

The rearrangement uses TRBV7-2 and TRBJ1-4; TRBD1 matches 7 bases. Germline lookup yields CDR1 SGHTA and CDR2 FQGNSA. This CDR3 has 17 amino acids. The ends lost 1 base at V and 3 bases at J; junction bases unmatched: 8. The CDR3 here is CASSLVAGGFANEKLFF. The CDR3 coding sequence is TGTGCCAGCAGCTTAGTAGCAGGGGGTTTTGCTAATGAAAAACTGTTTTTT.

The V and J genes are TRBV28 and TRBJ2-2; D is uncertain. The CDR3 consists of 15 residues. Per germline, CDR1 MDHEN and CDR2 SYDVKM. V was trimmed by 5 bases and J by 5 bases, leaving 15 bases between them. The CDR3 bases are TGTGCCAGCAGTCCCCAAAGCGTACGAACCGGGGAGCTGTTTTTT. It translates to CASSPQSVRTGELFF.

The chain has TRBV7-2 and TRBJ2-3; D gene uncertain. The CDR3 is made up of 14 amino acids. Looked up from germline, CDR1 is SGHTA and CDR2 is FQGNSA. V was clipped by 2 bases and J by 4 bases, with 10 bases between them. The CDR3 DNA reads as TGTGCCAGCAGCTTACCCTACCTGCCAGATACGCAGTATTTT. This translates into CASSLPYLPDTQYF.

This clone was observed a few times. Other DNA sequences in the sample encode the same CDR3. The V and J genes are TRBV21-1 and TRBJ2-7; the tabulated D call, TRBD2, remains unverified against the DNA. TRBV21-1 is a known pseudogene. The CDR3 is 15 residues long. The CDR3 loop is CASSKGTSGSYEQYF. The CDR3 DNA reads as TGTGCCAGCAGCAAAGGGACTAGCGGCTCCTACGAGCAGTACTTC.

The rearrangement uses TRBV3-1 (or the pseudogene TRBV3-2) and TRBJ2-7; tentative D call: TRBD1 (6 bases). V was shortened by 6 bases and J by 6 bases, with 15 bases between the two germline ends. The CDR3 has 13 amino acids. The germline V gene has CDR1 LGHDT and CDR2 YNNKEL (reference sequence). The CDR3 loop reads CASRGAVGGEQYF. CDR3 DNA: TGTGCCAGCAGGGGAGCCGTAGGGGGCGAGCAGTACTTC.

This rearrangement joins TRBV5-4 to TRBJ2-3, with 7 nucleotides matching TRBD2. Looked up from germline, CDR1 is SGHNT and CDR2 is YYREEE (reference sequence). Germline trimming cut 0 bases from V and 0 bases from J; bases unmatched to any gene: 1. The CDR3 runs 15 residues. The CDR3 nucleotides are TGTGCCAGCAGCTTGGCGGGGGGAAGCACAGATACGCAGTATTTT. Translated: CASSLAGGSTDTQYF.

This clone was detected once. The V and J genes are TRBV7-9 and TRBJ1-5; D uncertain. Germline CDR1 SEHNR, CDR2 FQNEAQ (reference sequence). This CDR3 contains 12 residues. Trimming removed 1 base from V and 15 bases from J, with 13 bases in between. CDR3 DNA sequence: TGTGCCAGCAGCTTAGATTCAGAGGGCTGGCATTTT. Its translation: CASSLDSEGWHF.

The chain uses TRBV19 and TRBJ2-3, with 12 bases fitting TRBD2. Looked up from germline, CDR1 is LNHDA and CDR2 is SQIVND (reference sequence). Trimming removed 5 bases from V and 5 bases from J; junction bases left unmatched: 8. This CDR3 has 16 residues. DNA of the CDR3: TGTGCCAGTAGTCCAGGACTAGCGGGGAGCCTAGATACGCAGTATTTT. Its protein product is CASSPGLAGSLDTQYF. The complete variable domain, with remaining parts taken from reference TRBV19 and TRBJ2-3, reads DGGITQSPKYLFRKEGQNVTLSCEQNLNHDAMYWYRQDPGQGLRLIYYSQIVNDFQKGDIAEGYSVSREKKESFPLTVTSAQKNPTAFYLCASSPGLAGSLDTQYFGPGTRLTVL.

This clone was picked up one time. This chain connects TRBV7-2 to TRBJ1-1, with TRBD1 as a possible D gene (5 bases). V lost 6 bases and J 3 bases, leaving 17 bases between the germline ends. The germline CDR1 and CDR2 sequences are SGHTA and FQGNSA. The CDR3 consists of 15 residues. CDR3 nucleotides: TGTGCCAGCAGGCTAGTGTCCAGGGCGGACACTGAAGCTTTCTTT. Translating it yields CASRLVSRADTEAFF.

Comments on this clone: Other DNA variants within this sample encode the same CDR3. This chain links TRBV5-1 with TRBJ1-1, with 7 nucleotides matching TRBD1. This CDR3 comprises 14 residues. The germline gives CDR1 SGHRS, CDR2 YFSETQ. Losses at the gene ends were 2 bases for V and 1 base for J; bases not matched to a gene: 2. In DNA form, the CDR3 reads TGCGCCAGCAGCTTTTCAGGGGGGAACACTGAAGCTTTCTTT. The encoded protein is CASSFSGGNTEAFF.

This sequence joins TRBV3-1 (or the pseudogene TRBV3-2) and TRBJ2-7, with D possibly TRBD2 on 5 matching bases. The V gene lost 1 base and the J gene lost 4 bases, with 8 bases spanning the gap. The CDR3 runs to 13 residues. Germline V gene data show CDR1 as LGHDT and CDR2 as YNNKEL (reference sequence). The CDR3: CASSQGGDYEQYF. DNA for the CDR3: TGTGCCAGCAGCCAAGGGGGAGATTACGAGCAGTACTTC.

The chain carries TRBV5-1 and TRBJ2-5, with 8 bases fitting TRBD2. This CDR3 comprises 15 residues. Looked up from germline, CDR1 is SGHRS and CDR2 is YFSETQ. The ends lost 4 bases at V and 5 bases at J; junction bases unmatched: 10. The CDR3 reads CASSGAGVSRETQYF. CDR3 nucleotides: TGCGCCAGCAGCGGAGCGGGAGTAAGTAGGGAGACCCAGTACTTC.

This chain uses TRBV2 with TRBJ2-1; unclear D gene. V was trimmed by 8 bases and J by 0 bases, leaving 17 bases between them. Germline V gene data show CDR1 as SNHLY and CDR2 as FYNNEI. The CDR3 runs 16 residues. This chain's CDR3 is CASGISRLHSYNEQFF. The CDR3 nucleotides are TGTGCCAGCGGTATAAGTAGACTCCACTCCTACAATGAGCAGTTCTTC.

V is TRBV19 and J is TRBJ1-6; no clear D. Germline lookup yields CDR1 LNHDA and CDR2 SQIVND (reference sequence). V lost 3 bases to trimming and J lost 7 bases, with 7 bases between them. There are 13 residues in the CDR3. The CDR3 here is CASSIRENSPLHF. CDR3 bases: TGTGCCAGTAGTATTCGGGAGAATTCACCCCTCCACTTT.

V is TRBV4-2 and J is TRBJ1-2, with 11 bases aligning to TRBD1. The CDR3 runs to 17 residues. V dropped 4 bases and J dropped 3; count of bases not matched to a gene: 10. Looked up from germline, CDR1 is LGHNA and CDR2 is YNFKEQ. CDR3 sequence: CASSLSGTGGTDYGYTF. CDR3 DNA: TGTGCCAGCAGCCTCTCCGGGACAGGGGGTACCGACTATGGCTACACCTTC.

This chain links TRBV7-9 with TRBJ1-3; no clear D gene. V lost 0 bases to trimming and J lost 4 bases, with 7 bases between them. The V gene's germline CDR1 is SEHNR and CDR2 FQNEAQ (reference sequence). The CDR3 runs to 14 residues. CDR3 sequence (DNA): TGTGCCAGCAGCTTAGCGCTCCGGGGAAACACCATATATTTT. Translated: CASSLALRGNTIYF.

Points on this clone: Other nucleotide sequences in the sample specify the same CDR3. The chain joins TRBV3-1 (or the pseudogene TRBV3-2) to TRBJ1-3; D is possibly TRBD1 (6 bases). CDR1 and CDR2 from the germline V gene are LGHDT and YNNKEL (reference sequence). Trimming removed 2 bases from V and 2 bases from J, with 7 bases in between. The CDR3 covers 14 residues. The DNA for the CDR3 is TGTGCCAGCAGCCAAAAGGGGGCTGGAAACACCATATATTTT. As protein: CASSQKGAGNTIYF.

The V and J genes are TRBV7-2 and TRBJ2-7; maybe TRBD2 (7 bases). Germline loops: CDR1 SGHTA, CDR2 FQGNSA. The CDR3 has 16 residues. V was pared by 5 bases and J by 2 bases, with 19 bases between. In DNA form, the CDR3 reads TGTGCCAGCAGCCCCTACGGGCGGGGGCCACCCTACGAGCAGTACTTC. Translating gives CASSPYGRGPPYEQYF. The entire variable domain, with the rest obtained from reference TRBV7-2 and TRBJ2-7, is as follows: GAGVSQSPSNKVTEKGKDVELRCDPISGHTALYWYRQSLGQGLEFLIYFQGNSAPDKSGLPSDRFSAERTGGSVSTLTIQRTQQEDSAVYLCASSPYGRGPPYEQYFGPGTRLTVT.